The 24 T cell receptor beta chains below all came from one sample that was sequenced in a study of OX40 agonist ivuxolimab in advanced cancers. Libraries came from the immunoSEQ multiplex PCR assay. Not all clones reach the TCRdb copy of this immuneACCESS table, which keeps in-frame sequences only. Checked studies attribute under half of the gap to unresolved V genes and leave the rest unexplained. The table for this sample lists roughly 35,000 clones; around 80% of them were counted only once. Approximately 22% of the sample rests with the top ten. The sequencing used CD4+ or CD8+ T cells sorted from blood, collected in a trial of the OX40 agonist ivuxolimab. The receptors shown here come from an adult with an advanced solid tumor such as melanoma, head and neck, liver or kidney cancer.

The chain links TRBV27 to TRBJ2-5; D may be TRBD2 (6 bases). The length of the CDR3 is 14 residues. The V end lost 5 bases, the J end lost 4 bases, and 14 bases lay between the germline ends. Germline V gives CDR1 MNHEY, CDR2 SMNVEV (reference sequence). For the CDR3, the DNA is TGTGCCAGCAGTGCGTACGGGAGCAGAGAGACCCAGTACTTC. It is translated as CASSAYGSRETQYF.

This clone is medium-sized (0.01 to 0.1%) in the sample. This rearrangement joins TRBV5-4 to TRBJ1-2; weak D call: TRBD1 (6 bases). V lost 4 bases and J lost 3, with 13 bases in between. The germline CDR1 and CDR2 sequences are SGHNT and YYREEE (reference sequence). CDR3 size: 14 residues. In DNA, the CDR3 is TGTGCCAGCAGCGCCGAACAGGGATACTATGGCTACACCTTC. Translating gives CASSAEQGYYGYTF.

J is TRBJ2-7 and V is TRBV18; TRBD2 agrees at 9 bases. Losses at the gene ends were 3 bases for V and 6 bases for J; bases not matched to a gene: 9. The CDR3 sequence is 15 residues long. Looked up from germline, CDR1 is KGHSH and CDR2 is LQKENI. The CDR3 region has the DNA TGTGCCAGCTCACCGTCCAGCGGGAGGAGCAGCGAGCAGTACTTC. Translation gives CASSPSSGRSSEQYF.

Note on this clone: Other DNA sequences in this sample translate to the same CDR3. The chain joins TRBV7-8 to TRBJ1-3, with D tentatively TRBD1 (5 bases). Germline V gives CDR1 SGHVS, CDR2 FQNEAQ. This CDR3 region has 14 residues. Trimming removed 3 bases at V and 0 bases at J, with 6 bases between. CDR3 protein: CASSLGPSGNTIYF. CDR3 sequence (DNA): TGTGCCAGCAGCTTGGGACCCTCTGGAAACACCATATATTTT.

The J gene is TRBJ2-7, the V gene TRBV5-1; a weak D match, TRBD1 (6 bases). Trimming cost V 3 bases and J 4 bases, with 14 bases left between them. CDR3 length: 14 residues. In germline, CDR1 is SGHRS, CDR2 YFSETQ. The CDR3 coding sequence is TGCGCCAGCAGCTCCCAGACAGGAACTTACGAGCAGTACTTC. It encodes CASSSQTGTYEQYF.

This clone appeared a single time. The chain employs TRBV27 and TRBJ1-6; D uncertain. Trimming removed 0 bases from V and 0 bases from J, with 6 bases in between. This CDR3 is 16 amino acids long. CDR1 and CDR2 (germline): MNHEY, SMNVEV (reference sequence). The CDR3 DNA sequence: TGTGCCAGCAGTTTATCTCAGAGCTCCTATAATTCACCCCTCCACTTT. It specifies CASSLSQSSYNSPLHF.

V usage is TRBV11-2 and J usage is TRBJ2-3; D may be TRBD1 or TRBD2 (6 bases each). The ends were cut back, 5 bases at V and 6 bases at J, with 18 bases in the middle. This CDR3 region has 15 residues. Germline CDR1 is SGHAT and CDR2 is FQNNGV. The CDR3 DNA follows: TGTGCCAGCAGCCCCCGGTTGGGGGCGGGGGATACGCAGTATTTT. Residues: CASSPRLGAGDTQYF.

The CDR3 here is CASSSPGENIQYF. As DNA, the CDR3 is TGTGCCAGCAGTTCCCCAGGGGAAAACATTCAGTACTTC. V gene TRBV28 combines with J gene TRBJ2-4; maybe TRBD1 (6 bases). V was shortened by 4 bases and J by 5 bases, with 9 bases between the two germline ends. Germline V gene lookup returns CDR1 MDHEN and CDR2 SYDVKM. The CDR3 contains 13 residues.

This clone was detected a few times. The chain couples TRBV27 to TRBJ1-2, with a possible D match to TRBD1 (6 bases). Looked up from germline, CDR1 is MNHEY and CDR2 is SMNVEV (reference sequence). The CDR3 length is 15 residues. Trimming took 7 bases from V and 8 from J, leaving 23 bases between them. CDR3 in amino acids: CASIQSGTHKRGYTF. CDR3 bases: TGTGCCAGCATTCAATCCGGGACACATAAGCGGGGCTACACCTTC.

This chain connects TRBV30 to TRBJ1-5; D is unclear. Trimming pared 0 bases from V and 1 base from J, leaving 4 bases between. The CDR3 length is 13 residues. Germline CDR1 reads GTSNPN; CDR2 reads SVGIG (reference sequence). The CDR3 region is CAWSVNSNQPQHF. The DNA of the CDR3 is TGTGCCTGGAGTGTAAACAGCAATCAGCCCCAGCATTTT.

A note on this clone: In the same sample, other DNA sequences code for this CDR3. V and J are TRBV2 and TRBJ2-2; D gene uncertain. The germline CDR1 and CDR2 sequences are SNHLY and FYNNEI. The germline V and J ends were trimmed by 4 bases and 1 base, with 4 bases remaining between them. This CDR3 contains 13 residues. CDR3 protein: CASSAQNTGELFF. In DNA, the CDR3 is TGTGCCAGCAGTGCCCAGAACACCGGGGAGCTGTTTTTT.

This clone was counted between two and nine times. The J gene is TRBJ1-2, the V gene TRBV5-1; D is uncertain. Deletions cut 0 bases from V and 8 bases from J, with 20 bases between. Germline-derived CDR1 and CDR2 are SGHRS and YFSETQ. The CDR3 is 16 amino acids. The CDR3 protein is CASSLGSGFNAGGYTF. CDR3 bases: TGCGCCAGCAGCTTGGGATCGGGATTTAATGCAGGCGGCTACACCTTC.

V is TRBV6-5 and J is TRBJ2-1; D may be TRBD1 (5 bases). V was pared by 9 bases and J by 8 bases, with 14 bases between. This CDR3 is 12 amino acids long. Germline V gene sequence: CDR1 MNHEY, CDR2 SVGAGI. In DNA, the CDR3 is TGTGCCAGTAGTAACAGGTTTGATGAGCAGTTCTTC. This codes for CASSNRFDEQFF.

V usage is TRBV7-2 and J usage is TRBJ2-2, with D perhaps matching TRBD1 or TRBD2 (5 bases each). CDR1 is SGHTA, CDR2 FQGNSA, per germline. V lost 0 bases and J 0 bases, leaving 5 bases between the germline ends. CDR3 length: 15 amino acids. CDR3 nucleotide sequence: TGTGCCAGCAGCTTAGCGGGGGCGAACACCGGGGAGCTGTTTTTT. As protein: CASSLAGANTGELFF.

The CDR3 bases are TGTGCCAGCAGCTTTTTCCCCTCCAATGAAAAACTGTTTTTT. Its protein product is CASSFFPSNEKLFF. The genes are TRBV7-9 and TRBJ1-4; D remains unclear. Trimming stripped 3 bases from V and 5 bases from J, with 10 bases between. The CDR3 length is 14 residues. Germline lookup yields CDR1 SEHNR and CDR2 FQNEAQ (reference sequence).

This chain links TRBV28 with TRBJ2-3, with D possibly matching TRBD2 (5 bases). The germline CDR1 and CDR2 sequences are MDHEN and SYDVKM. This CDR3 comprises 12 residues. The V end was cut by 8 bases, the J end by 3 bases, with 9 bases between. CDR3: CASREATDTQYF. CDR3 sequence (DNA): TGTGCCAGCCGGGAAGCAACAGATACGCAGTATTTT.

This clone was observed a single time. V gene TRBV11-1 combines with J gene TRBJ1-4; D is ambiguous. Germline V gives CDR1 SGHAT, CDR2 FQDESV (reference sequence). The CDR3 is 13 amino acids. Deletions cut 5 bases from V and 5 bases from J, with 9 bases between. In DNA, the CDR3 is TGTGCCAGCAGCCGTGACCGCAATGAAAAACTGTTTTTT. This encodes CASSRDRNEKLFF.

This chain joins TRBV2 and TRBJ2-2, with D tentatively TRBD2 (6 bases). This CDR3 spans 13 amino acids. Between the trimmed V and J ends, which lost 6 bases and 4 bases, there was a span of 9 bases. Germline assignment: CDR1 SNHLY and CDR2 FYNNEI. CDR3 DNA sequence: TGTGCCAGCAGGGCGGAGGGCACCGGGGAGCTGTTTTTT. Residues: CASRAEGTGELFF. Complete variable domain (other parts from reference TRBV2 and TRBJ2-2): EPEVTQTPSHQVTQMGQEVILRCVPISNHLYFYWYRQILGQKVEFLVSFYNNEISEKSEIFDDQFSVERPDGSNFTLKIRSTKLEDSAMYFCASRAEGTGELFFGEGSRLTVL.

The V call is TRBV6-6, the J call TRBJ2-2; D remains ambiguous. V lost 4 bases, J lost 3 bases, and 3 bases lay in between. Per germline, CDR1 MNHNY and CDR2 SVGAGI (reference sequence). The CDR3 sequence is 12 residues long. CDR3: CASSSYTGELFF. The DNA of the CDR3 is TGTGCCAGCAGTTCCTACACCGGGGAGCTGTTTTTT.

This chain joins TRBV14 and TRBJ1-1; TRBD1 matches at 7 bases. Germline V gene data show CDR1 as SGHDN and CDR2 as FVKESK. The CDR3 has 16 residues. The J segment lost 1 base and the V segment lost 4 bases, leaving 9 bases of the junction unmatched. The CDR3 reads CASSPLSGTANTEAFF. For the CDR3, the DNA is TGTGCCAGCAGCCCTTTATCCGGGACAGCGAACACTGAAGCTTTCTTT.

The chain combines TRBV6-5 with TRBJ1-5; D is unclear. CDR1 and CDR2 (germline): MNHEY, SVGAGI. This CDR3 is 14 amino acids long. Trimming took off 6 bases at V and 2 bases at J, with 11 bases between the two ends. The CDR3 DNA reads TGTGCCAGCAGCCGGCGGATGGGCAATCAGCCCCAGCATTTT. Its protein product is CASSRRMGNQPQHF.

The rearrangement links TRBV11-1 to TRBJ2-1; TRBD2 aligns across 12 bases. Germline assignment: CDR1 SGHAT and CDR2 FQDESV (reference sequence). V trimming: 2 bases; J trimming: 7 bases; junction bases outside the gene matches: 6. This CDR3 has 16 residues. In nucleotides, the CDR3 is TGTGCCAGCAGCTTACTAGCGGGAGGGCCGGGAAATGAGCAGTTCTTC. This encodes CASSLLAGGPGNEQFF.

This clone was detected only a few times. This chain connects TRBV2 to TRBJ2-2; TRBD2 aligns across 9 bases. Germline assignment: CDR1 SNHLY and CDR2 FYNNEI. This CDR3 region has 17 residues. Trimming at V came to 4 bases and at J to 0 bases, leaving 6 bases not matched to a gene. The DNA of the CDR3 is TGTGCCAGCAGTGTAGTAGCGGGGGCCCCGAACACCGGGGAGCTGTTTTTT. Translated: CASSVVAGAPNTGELFF. The full variable domain, with the rest looked up from reference TRBV2 and TRBJ2-2, is EPEVTQTPSHQVTQMGQEVILRCVPISNHLYFYWYRQILGQKVEFLVSFYNNEISEKSEIFDDQFSVERPDGSNFTLKIRSTKLEDSAMYFCASSVVAGAPNTGELFFGEGSRLTVL.

The chain joins TRBV11-2 to TRBJ2-3; D call uncertain. The CDR3 is 12 residues long. From germline, CDR1 is SGHAT and CDR2 FQNNGV. V was clipped by 4 bases and J by 6 bases, with 8 bases between them. DNA of the CDR3: TGTGCCAGCAGCTATTACTCCGATACGCAGTATTTT. The encoded protein is CASSYYSDTQYF.